The 25 T cell receptor beta chains below all came from one sample that was sequenced in a study of cytomegalovirus exposure and HLA in healthy donors. The study ran its PCR with 60 Vbeta and 13 Jbeta primers. Clones were sequenced by immunoSEQ multiplex PCR, and TCRdb holds only the in-frame ones, with some missing. The table includes 65,000 to 85,000 clones, roughly a tenth detected once. The sample comprised PBMCs. The source is a man between 60 and 75 years old in good health and CMV-seropositive.

The sample holds a few counts of this clone. This chain links TRBV12-5 with TRBJ2-5, with a weak D call TRBD2 (7 bases). V lost 4 bases to trimming and J lost 0 bases, with 21 bases between them. The germline V gene has CDR1 LGHNT and CDR2 FRNRAP. CDR3 length equals 18 residues. The CDR3 DNA sequence: TGTGCTAGTGGTTCAACCCGGGGGGAGGGGGGGTACCAAGAGACCCAGTACTTC. As protein: CASGSTRGEGGYQETQYF.

The chain employs TRBV18 and TRBJ2-1; tentative D call: TRBD1 (6 bases). Germline loops: CDR1 KGHSH, CDR2 LQKENI. Trimming took off 6 bases at V and 0 bases at J, with 15 bases between the two ends. This CDR3 spans 16 amino acids. CDR3 in amino acids: CASSPRTDSSYNEQFF. In DNA form, the CDR3 reads TGTGCCAGCTCCCCGAGGACGGACAGCTCCTACAATGAGCAGTTCTTC.

This clone was observed a few times. The V gene is TRBV30, the J gene TRBJ2-5, with TRBD2 identical over 10 bases. Germline CDR1 is GTSNPN and CDR2 is SVGIG (reference sequence). This CDR3 has 13 amino acids. After removal of 5 bases from V and 4 bases from J, the junction contained 4 bases not matched to a gene. This CDR3 is CAWGLAVGETQYF. CDR3 nucleotides: TGTGCCTGGGGACTAGCGGTAGGAGAGACCCAGTACTTC.

This clone was detected only a few times. The genes are TRBV27 and TRBJ1-4; 7 nucleotides match TRBD1. V was clipped by 5 bases and J by 3 bases; unmatched bases: 6. CDR1 is MNHEY and CDR2 is SMNVEV in the germline V gene (reference sequence). The CDR3 spans 15 residues. In DNA, the CDR3 is TGTGCCAGCAGTCTAGAAACAGGGGCTAATGAAAAACTGTTTTTT. Its protein is CASSLETGANEKLFF.

This clone was detected only a few times. The V gene is TRBV27, the J gene TRBJ2-1, with 10 bases aligning to TRBD2. Germline CDR1 reads MNHEY; CDR2 reads SMNVEV (reference sequence). V was pared by 6 bases and J by 7 bases, with 12 bases of the junction left unmatched. There are 16 residues in the CDR3. In DNA form, the CDR3 reads TGTGCCAGCAGCCTCCGGCTAGCGGGAGATTTGAATGAGCAGTTCTTC. Its protein product is CASSLRLAGDLNEQFF.

This clone came up a few times. The chain carries TRBV13 and TRBJ1-4; D is perhaps TRBD1 (5 bases). V dropped 2 bases and J dropped 8 bases, with 12 bases sitting between them. This CDR3 region has 14 residues. The germline V gene encodes CDR1 PRHDT and CDR2 FYEKMQ (reference sequence). CDR3 region: CASSLQGAGEKLFF. The CDR3 DNA is TGTGCCAGCAGCTTACAGGGCGCAGGGGAAAAACTGTTTTTT.

The chain recombines TRBV7-9 with TRBJ1-1, with D perhaps matching TRBD1 (6 bases). The CDR3 is made up of 13 amino acids. Trimming shortened V by 1 base and J by 9 bases, and 12 bases separated the two germline ends. Germline CDR1 and CDR2: SEHNR and FQNEAQ (reference sequence). CDR3 sequence reads: CASSLGPTGQAFF. Here the CDR3 DNA reads TGTGCCAGCAGCTTAGGACCGACAGGACAAGCTTTCTTT. The variable domain in full, with the rest retrieved from reference TRBV7-9 and TRBJ1-1, is DTGVSQNPRHKITKRGQNVTFRCDPISEHNRLYWYRQTLGQGPEFLTYFQNEAQLEKSRLLSDRFSAERPKGSFSTLEIQRTEQGDSAMYLCASSLGPTGQAFFGQGTRLTVV.

The chain recombines TRBV4-1 with TRBJ2-5, with a weak D call TRBD2 (6 bases). The germline V gene has CDR1 MGHRA and CDR2 YSYEKL. The CDR3 is 14 residues long. Trimming removed 3 bases from V and 3 bases from J, with 11 bases in between. Written as DNA, the CDR3 is TGCGCCAGCAGCCAGGCGGGGACCAAAGAGACCCAGTACTTC. It is translated as CASSQAGTKETQYF.

Only a few counts were recorded for this clone. The chain couples TRBV2 to TRBJ1-5, with D possibly being TRBD1 (6 bases). The CDR3 spans 16 residues. Looked up from germline, CDR1 is SNHLY and CDR2 is FYNNEI. V shed 8 bases and J shed 4 bases, with 21 bases lying between them. In DNA form, the CDR3 reads TGTGCCAGCGCCCCGGACAGTTCCAAGCTGAATCAGCCCCAGCATTTT. It is translated as CASAPDSSKLNQPQHF. Filled out from reference TRBV2 and TRBJ1-5, the complete variable domain reads EPEVTQTPSHQVTQMGQEVILRCVPISNHLYFYWYRQILGQKVEFLVSFYNNEISEKSEIFDDQFSVERPDGSNFTLKIRSTKLEDSAMYFCASAPDSSKLNQPQHFGDGTRLSIL.

This chain links TRBV6-1 with TRBJ2-7; a weak D match, TRBD1 (5 bases). Germline loops: CDR1 MNHNS, CDR2 SASEGT. The CDR3 has 15 residues. Trimming left V 2 bases short and J 0 bases short, with 11 bases between. CDR3 DNA: TGTGCCAGCAGTGAAATTGATGACAGCTCCTACGAGCAGTACGTC. It encodes CASSEIDDSSYEQYV.

The chain employs TRBV6-1 and TRBJ1-5; no clear D gene. Per the germline V gene, CDR1 is MNHNS and CDR2 is SASEGT. This CDR3 is built from 15 residues. The V end lost 2 bases, the J end lost 0 bases, and 8 bases lay between the germline ends. This CDR3 is CASSEIGVSNQPQHF. CDR3 bases: TGTGCCAGCAGTGAAATCGGAGTTAGCAATCAGCCCCAGCATTTT.

The chain is built from TRBV9 and TRBJ2-5; 7 bases fit TRBD2. V lost 3 bases, J lost 4 bases, and 6 bases stayed unmatched. Germline-derived CDR1 and CDR2 are SGDLS and YYNGEE. The CDR3 is 14 residues long. CDR3 sequence: CASSAGLEAETQYF. In nucleotides, the CDR3 is TGTGCCAGCAGCGCCGGACTAGAAGCAGAGACCCAGTACTTC.

V usage is TRBV27 and J usage is TRBJ1-4; tentative D call: TRBD1 (6 bases). Looked up from germline, CDR1 is MNHEY and CDR2 is SMNVEV (reference sequence). The CDR3 contains 16 residues. Between the trimmed V and J ends, which lost 5 bases and 5 bases, there was a span of 18 bases. The CDR3 nucleotides are TGTGCCAGCAGTCTGCCGCCGGGACACCTAAATGAAAAACTGTTTTTT. It encodes CASSLPPGHLNEKLFF.

This clone was detected only a few times. The chain recombines TRBV7-2 with TRBJ2-1; D is possibly TRBD2 (7 bases). Germline loops: CDR1 SGHTA, CDR2 FQGNSA. V dropped 8 bases and J dropped 4 bases, with 15 bases sitting between them. The CDR3 length is 14 residues. This CDR3 is CASGGGGGYNEQFF. The CDR3 DNA follows: TGTGCCAGCGGCGGGGGCGGCGGGTACAATGAGCAGTTCTTC.

The J gene is TRBJ2-1, the V gene TRBV19, with D uncertain. Germline loops: CDR1 LNHDA, CDR2 SQIVND (reference sequence). The CDR3 length is 13 residues. The V end lost 1 base, the J end lost 9 bases, and 10 bases lay between the germline ends. CDR3 sequence (DNA): TGTGCCAGTAGTATAGGGAGCTCCGGTGAGCAGTTCTTC. Protein sequence: CASSIGSSGEQFF.

The chain carries TRBV5-4 and TRBJ2-1; TRBD2 aligns across 14 bases. Per the germline V gene, CDR1 is SGHNT and CDR2 is YYREEE (reference sequence). Losses at the gene ends were 4 bases for V and 4 bases for J; bases not matched to a gene: 1. This CDR3 is 15 amino acids long. The CDR3 DNA sequence: TGTGCCAGCAGCCGACTAGCGGGAGGGTACAATGAGCAGTTCTTC. Protein: CASSRLAGGYNEQFF.

This clone appeared a few times. V usage is TRBV25-1 and J usage is TRBJ1-2, with 10 positions matching TRBD1. Germline V lookup: CDR1 MGHDK, CDR2 SYGVNS. The CDR3 has 14 residues. Trimming took 2 bases from V and 4 from J; bases not matched to a gene: 1. DNA of the CDR3: TGTGCCAGCAGTGAAGGACAGGGGGGCTATGGCTACACCTTC. Protein: CASSEGQGGYGYTF.

In its sample, this clone was seen a few times. The chain combines TRBV28 with TRBJ1-2; D is uncertain. CDR1 is MDHEN, CDR2 SYDVKM, per germline. The V end lost 5 bases, the J end lost 5 bases, and 18 bases lay between the germline ends. The CDR3 covers 15 residues. CDR3 loop: CASSLAQRTRYGYTF. CDR3 sequence (DNA): TGTGCCAGCAGTCTAGCACAGAGAACCCGATATGGCTACACCTTC.

This rearrangement joins TRBV20-1 to TRBJ1-4; 7 nucleotides line up with TRBD1. Germline CDR1 reads DFQATT; CDR2 reads SNEGSKA (reference sequence). The CDR3 extends over 11 amino acids. J was trimmed by 14 bases and V by 5 bases; bases with no gene match: 8. The CDR3 protein is CSALTGQKLFF. The DNA for the CDR3 is TGCAGTGCTCTGACAGGGCAGAAGCTGTTTTTT.

This clone came up a few times. V is TRBV6-5 and J is TRBJ1-2, with 10 positions matching TRBD1. Trimming took 4 bases from V and 4 from J; bases not matched to a gene: 6. Germline V lookup: CDR1 MNHEY, CDR2 SVGAGI. The CDR3 has 15 residues. DNA of the CDR3: TGTGCCAGCAGTTGGGGGACAGGGGAGCCCTATGGCTACACCTTC. This codes for CASSWGTGEPYGYTF.

A few counts support this clone. The V gene is TRBV5-1, the J gene TRBJ1-4, with D possibly being TRBD1 (6 bases). Germline loops: CDR1 SGHRS, CDR2 YFSETQ. V was trimmed by 1 base and J by 1 base, leaving 11 bases between them. CDR3 length: 16 residues. The CDR3 DNA is TGCGCCAGCAGCTTGAATCAGGGGCTAACTAATGAAAAACTGTTTTTT. Amino acid sequence: CASSLNQGLTNEKLFF.

This clone showed up just a few times. This rearrangement joins TRBV7-9 to TRBJ2-5; TRBD2 matches at 10 bases. Per the germline V gene, CDR1 is SEHNR and CDR2 is FQNEAQ (reference sequence). With V trimmed by 3 bases and J by 5 bases, 9 bases remained unmatched. There are 16 residues in the CDR3. The CDR3 DNA sequence: TGTGCCAGCAGCTTCGGCAGCGGGGGGGCCGGGGAGACCCAGTACTTC. Residues: CASSFGSGGAGETQYF.

This clone was found a few times. The chain uses TRBV7-9 and TRBJ1-3, with D maybe TRBD1 (5 bases). With 0 bases removed from V and 2 bases from J, the gap between germline ends came to 14 bases. The germline V gene encodes CDR1 SEHNR and CDR2 FQNEAQ (reference sequence). This CDR3 spans 17 amino acids. The CDR3 DNA reads TGTGCCAGCAGCTTAGCGATCGGGGGGGTTGCTGGAAACACCATATATTTT. Translating gives CASSLAIGGVAGNTIYF. The complete variable domain, with remaining parts taken from reference TRBV7-9 and TRBJ1-3, reads DTGVSQNPRHKITKRGQNVTFRCDPISEHNRLYWYRQTLGQGPEFLTYFQNEAQLEKSRLLSDRFSAERPKGSFSTLEIQRTEQGDSAMYLCASSLAIGGVAGNTIYFGEGSWLTVV.

This clone turned up a few times. The sample has other DNA sequences that encode this CDR3 too. The chain employs TRBV2 and TRBJ2-7; a weak D match, TRBD2 (6 bases). Trimming left V 4 bases short and J 13 bases short, with 17 bases between. This CDR3 has 12 residues. Germline-derived CDR1 and CDR2 are SNHLY and FYNNEI. The CDR3 protein is CASSVSSVIGYF. CDR3 coding DNA: TGTGCCAGCAGTGTGTCTAGCGTAATTGGCTACTTC.

This clone was counted between two and nine times. The chain couples TRBV7-2 to TRBJ1-2; maybe TRBD1 (6 bases). The CDR3 is 15 amino acids. Germline V gene sequence: CDR1 SGHTA, CDR2 FQGNSA. V lost 5 bases to trimming and J lost 4 bases, with 17 bases between them. The CDR3: CASSPPWTAFYGYTF. The DNA of the CDR3 is TGTGCCAGCAGCCCCCCGTGGACAGCCTTCTATGGCTACACCTTC.